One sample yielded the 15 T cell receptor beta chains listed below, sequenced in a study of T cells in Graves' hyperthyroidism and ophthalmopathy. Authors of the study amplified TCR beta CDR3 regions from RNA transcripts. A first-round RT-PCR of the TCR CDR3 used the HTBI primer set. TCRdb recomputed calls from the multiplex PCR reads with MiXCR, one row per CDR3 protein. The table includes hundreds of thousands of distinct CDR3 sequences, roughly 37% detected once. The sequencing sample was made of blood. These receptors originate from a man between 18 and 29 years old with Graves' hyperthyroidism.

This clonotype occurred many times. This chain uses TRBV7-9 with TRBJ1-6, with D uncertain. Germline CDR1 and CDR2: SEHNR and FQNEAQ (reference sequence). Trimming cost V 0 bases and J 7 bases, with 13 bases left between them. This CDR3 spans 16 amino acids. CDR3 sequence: CASSLAQADQNSPLHF. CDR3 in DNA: TGTGCCAGCAGCTTAGCGCAGGCGGATCAAAATTCACCCCTCCACTTT.

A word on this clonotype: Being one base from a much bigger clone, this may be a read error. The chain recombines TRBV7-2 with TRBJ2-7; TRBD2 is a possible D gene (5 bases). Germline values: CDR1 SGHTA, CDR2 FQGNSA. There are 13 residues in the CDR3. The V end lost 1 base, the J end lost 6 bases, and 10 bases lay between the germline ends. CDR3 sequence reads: CASSLGIGSEQYF. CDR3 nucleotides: TGTGCCAGCAGCTTAGGGATAGGGAGCGAGCAGTACTTC. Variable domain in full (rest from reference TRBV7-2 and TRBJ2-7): GAGVSQSPSNKVTEKGKDVELRCDPISGHTALYWYRQSLGQGLEFLIYFQGNSAPDKSGLPSDRFSAERTGGSVSTLTIQRTQQEDSAVYLCASSLGIGSEQYFGPGTRLTVT.

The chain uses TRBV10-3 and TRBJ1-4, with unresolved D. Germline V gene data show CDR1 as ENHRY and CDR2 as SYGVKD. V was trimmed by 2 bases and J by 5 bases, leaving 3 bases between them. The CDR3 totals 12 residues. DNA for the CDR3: TGTGCCATCAGTGAGAAAAATGAAAAACTGTTTTTT. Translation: CAISEKNEKLFF.

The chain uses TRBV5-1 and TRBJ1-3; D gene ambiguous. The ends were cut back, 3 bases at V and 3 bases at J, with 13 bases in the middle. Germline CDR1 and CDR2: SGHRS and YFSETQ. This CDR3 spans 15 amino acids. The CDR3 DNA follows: TGCGCCAGCAGCTCCGACGGCCGAAATGGAAACACCATATATTTT. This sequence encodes CASSSDGRNGNTIYF.

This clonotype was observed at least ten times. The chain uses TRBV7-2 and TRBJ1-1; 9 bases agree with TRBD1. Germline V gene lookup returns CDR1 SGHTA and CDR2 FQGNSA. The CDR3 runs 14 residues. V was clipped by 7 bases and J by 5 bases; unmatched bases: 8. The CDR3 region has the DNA TGTGCCAGCATCGACAGGGGGGCGAGAACTGAAGCTTTCTTT. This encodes CASIDRGARTEAFF.

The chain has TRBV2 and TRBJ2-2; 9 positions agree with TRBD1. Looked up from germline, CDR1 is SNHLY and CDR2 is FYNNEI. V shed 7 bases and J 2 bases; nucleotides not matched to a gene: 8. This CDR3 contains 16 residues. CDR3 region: CASILDRGYNTGELFF. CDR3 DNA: TGTGCCAGCATTCTGGACAGGGGCTATAACACCGGGGAGCTGTTTTTT.

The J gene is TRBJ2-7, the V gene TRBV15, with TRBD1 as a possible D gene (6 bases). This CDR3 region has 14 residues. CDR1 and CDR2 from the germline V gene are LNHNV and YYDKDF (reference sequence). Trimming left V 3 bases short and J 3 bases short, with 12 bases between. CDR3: CATSSWDTDYEQYF. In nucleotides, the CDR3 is TGTGCCACCAGCAGCTGGGACACCGACTACGAGCAGTACTTC. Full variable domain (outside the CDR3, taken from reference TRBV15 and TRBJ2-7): DAMVIQNPRYQVTQFGKPVTLSCSQTLNHNVMYWYQQKSSQAPKLLFHYYDKDFNNEADTPDNFQSRRPNTSFCFLDIRSPGLGDTAMYLCATSSWDTDYEQYFGPGTRLTVT.

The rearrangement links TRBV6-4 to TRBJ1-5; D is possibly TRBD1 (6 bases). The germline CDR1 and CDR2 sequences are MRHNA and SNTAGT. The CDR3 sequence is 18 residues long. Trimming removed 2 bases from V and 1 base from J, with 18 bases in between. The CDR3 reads CASSDRRGGVASNQPQHF. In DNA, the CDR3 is TGTGCCAGCAGTGACCGTCGTGGGGGCGTCGCGAGCAATCAGCCCCAGCATTTT.

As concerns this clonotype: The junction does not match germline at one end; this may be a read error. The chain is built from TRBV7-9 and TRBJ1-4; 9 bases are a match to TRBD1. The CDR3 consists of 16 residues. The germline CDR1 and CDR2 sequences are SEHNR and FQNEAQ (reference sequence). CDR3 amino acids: CAGSSTDRGWYEKLFF. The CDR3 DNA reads TGTGCCGGCAGCTCGACGGACAGGGGATGGTATGAAAAACTGTTTTTT.

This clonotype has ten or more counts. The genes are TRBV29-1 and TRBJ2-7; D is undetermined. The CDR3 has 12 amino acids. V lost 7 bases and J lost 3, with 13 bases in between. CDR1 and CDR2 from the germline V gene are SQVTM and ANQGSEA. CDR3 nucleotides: TGCAGCGCACTAAAAAGATTCTACGAGCAGTACTTC. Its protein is CSALKRFYEQYF.

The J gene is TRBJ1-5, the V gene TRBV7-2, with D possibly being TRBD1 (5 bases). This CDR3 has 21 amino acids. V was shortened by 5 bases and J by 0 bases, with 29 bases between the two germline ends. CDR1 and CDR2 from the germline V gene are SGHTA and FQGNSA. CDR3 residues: CASSPVTAQAPHKYSNQPQHF. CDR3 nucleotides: TGTGCCAGCAGCCCCGTCACGGCACAGGCCCCACATAAGTATAGCAATCAGCCCCAGCATTTT. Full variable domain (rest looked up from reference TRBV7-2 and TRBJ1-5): GAGVSQSPSNKVTEKGKDVELRCDPISGHTALYWYRQSLGQGLEFLIYFQGNSAPDKSGLPSDRFSAERTGGSVSTLTIQRTQQEDSAVYLCASSPVTAQAPHKYSNQPQHFGDGTRLSIL.

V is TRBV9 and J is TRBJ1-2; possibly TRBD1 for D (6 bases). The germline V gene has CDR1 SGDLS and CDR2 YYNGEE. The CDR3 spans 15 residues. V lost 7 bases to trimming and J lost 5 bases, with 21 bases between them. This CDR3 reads CASSPGGRDMYGYTF. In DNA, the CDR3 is TGTGCCAGCTCACCAGGTGGCAGGGACATGTATGGCTACACCTTC.

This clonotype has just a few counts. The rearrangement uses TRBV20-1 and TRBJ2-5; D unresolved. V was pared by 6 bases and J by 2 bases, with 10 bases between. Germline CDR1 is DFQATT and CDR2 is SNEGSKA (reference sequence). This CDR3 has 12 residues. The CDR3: CSASTEQETQYF. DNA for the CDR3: TGCAGTGCGAGCACAGAGCAAGAGACCCAGTACTTC.

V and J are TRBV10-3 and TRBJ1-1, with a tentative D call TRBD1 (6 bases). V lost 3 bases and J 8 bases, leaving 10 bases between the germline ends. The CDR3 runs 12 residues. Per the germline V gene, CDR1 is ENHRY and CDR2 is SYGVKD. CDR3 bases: TGTGCCATCAGTGACAGGGGCGAAGAAGCTTTCTTT. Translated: CAISDRGEEAFF.

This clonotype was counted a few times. The CDR3 nucleotides are TGTGCCAGCAGCACCCGTGAGGCGGGGATTTCCTACGAGCAGTACTTC. As protein: CASSTREAGISYEQYF. This chain links TRBV3-1 with TRBJ2-7; possible D gene TRBD2, 6 bases. The V gene's germline CDR1 is LGHDT and CDR2 YNNKEL (reference sequence). With 5 bases removed from V and 1 base from J, the gap between germline ends came to 18 bases. The CDR3 is 16 residues long.